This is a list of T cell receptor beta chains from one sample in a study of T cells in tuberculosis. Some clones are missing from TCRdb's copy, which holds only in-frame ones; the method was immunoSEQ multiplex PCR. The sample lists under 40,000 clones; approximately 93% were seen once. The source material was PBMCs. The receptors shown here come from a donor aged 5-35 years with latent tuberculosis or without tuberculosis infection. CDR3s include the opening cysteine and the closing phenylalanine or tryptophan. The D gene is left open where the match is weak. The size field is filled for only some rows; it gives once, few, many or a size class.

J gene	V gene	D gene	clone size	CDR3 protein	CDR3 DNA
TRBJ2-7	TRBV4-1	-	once	CASSPSGGLSYEQYF	TGCGCCAGCTCACCCAGTGGGGGCCTCTCCTACGAGCAGTACTTC
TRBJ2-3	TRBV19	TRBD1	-	CASRIRTGHRGDTQYF	TGTGCCAGTAGGATCAGGACAGGGCACAGAGGGGATACGCAGTATTTT
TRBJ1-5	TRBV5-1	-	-	CASSLESGNQPQHF	TGCGCCAGCAGCTTGGAATCGGGTAATCAGCCCCAGCATTTT
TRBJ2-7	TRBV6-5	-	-	CASSPSRAGYEQYF	TGTGCCAGCAGTCCCTCCAGGGCAGGGTACGAGCAGTACTTC
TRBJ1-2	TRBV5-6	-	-	CASRFSPYLGGAYGYTF	TGTGCCAGCAGATTTTCTCCTTATCTGGGGGGGGCCTATGGCTACACCTTC
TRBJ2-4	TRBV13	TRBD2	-	CASSPVVAGFKNIQYF	TGTGCCAGCAGCCCCGTGGTAGCGGGGTTCAAAAACATTCAGTACTTC
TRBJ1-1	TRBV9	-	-	CASSVGVLDSHTEAFF	TGTGCCAGCAGCGTTGGCGTTTTGGACAGCCACACTGAAGCTTTCTTT
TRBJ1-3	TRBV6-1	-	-	CASGLDSGNTIYF	TGTGCCAGTGGGCTCGATTCTGGAAACACCATATATTTT
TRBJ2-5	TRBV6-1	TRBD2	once	CASSVLSGRVGETQYF	TGTGCCAGCAGTGTACTGAGCGGGAGGGTGGGAGAGACCCAGTACTTC
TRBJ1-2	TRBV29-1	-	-	CSVSGGTRNRGYTF	TGCAGCGTCTCGGGGGGTACCAGGAATCGAGGCTACACCTTC
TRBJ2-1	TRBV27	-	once	CASSLKTTGNNEQFF	TGTGCCAGCAGTTTAAAGACTACCGGGAACAATGAGCAGTTCTTC
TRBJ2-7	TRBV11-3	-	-	CASSLESTGIGNSYEQYF	TGTGCCAGCAGCTTAGAGTCTACAGGGATCGGAAACTCCTACGAGCAGTACTTC
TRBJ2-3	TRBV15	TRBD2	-	CATSRAGTSGRARTDTQYF	TGTGCCACCAGCAGGGCTGGGACTAGCGGGAGGGCGAGGACAGATACGCAGTATTTT
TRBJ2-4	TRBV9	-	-	CASSVLGENIQYF	TGTGCCAGCAGCGTACTAGGGGAAAACATTCAGTACTTC
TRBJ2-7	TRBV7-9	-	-	CASSSIGHEQYF	TGTGCCAGCAGCTCGATTGGCCACGAGCAGTACTTC
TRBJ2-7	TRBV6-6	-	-	CASTSDFSSYEQYF	TGTGCCAGCACCTCGGACTTTAGCTCCTACGAGCAGTACTTC
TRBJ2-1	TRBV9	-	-	CASSVAGDYYNEQFF	TGTGCCAGCAGCGTAGCGGGCGACTACTACAATGAGCAGTTCTTC
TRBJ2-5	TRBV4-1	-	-	CASSPLGDRGETQYF	TGCGCCAGCAGCCCACTGGGAGATCGAGGGGAGACCCAGTACTTC
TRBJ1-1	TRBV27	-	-	CASSQGQRGKTEAFF	TGTGCCAGCAGCCAGGGGCAGAGGGGGAAGACTGAAGCTTTCTTT
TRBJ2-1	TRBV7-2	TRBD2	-	CASSLEILAGAYNEQFF	TGTGCCAGCAGCTTAGAGATACTAGCGGGAGCTTACAATGAGCAGTTCTTC
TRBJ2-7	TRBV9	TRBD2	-	CASSVNSGSPYEQYF	TGTGCCAGCAGCGTAAATAGCGGGAGTCCCTACGAGCAGTACTTC
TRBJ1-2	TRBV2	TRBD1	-	CASSEGSWDRAF	TGTGCCAGCAGTGAAGGGAGTTGGGACAGAGCCTTC
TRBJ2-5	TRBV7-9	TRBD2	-	CASSSSGRGETQYF	TGTGCCAGCAGCTCTAGCGGGAGAGGTGAGACCCAGTACTTC
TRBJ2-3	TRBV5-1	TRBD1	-	CASSSQGGTDTQYF	TGCGCCAGCAGCTCACAGGGGGGCACAGATACGCAGTATTTT
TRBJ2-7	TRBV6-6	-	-	CASSYSKQVASYEQYF	TGTGCCAGCAGTTACTCGAAACAGGTAGCCTCCTACGAGCAGTACTTC
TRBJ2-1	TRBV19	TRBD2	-	CASSLGTSRYNEQFF	TGTGCCAGTAGTCTCGGGACTAGCCGGTACAATGAGCAGTTCTTC
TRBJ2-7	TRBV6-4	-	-	CASSGTKGYEQYF	TGTGCCAGCAGTGGGACAAAGGGCTACGAGCAGTACTTC
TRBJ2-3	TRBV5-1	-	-	CASSLLVATDTQYF	TGCGCCAGCAGCTTGCTTGTGGCCACAGATACGCAGTATTTT
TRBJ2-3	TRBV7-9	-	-	CASSLGGADTQYF	TGTGCCAGCAGCTTGGGAGGCGCAGATACGCAGTATTTT
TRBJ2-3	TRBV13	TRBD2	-	CASSLVGLAGTTDTQYF	TGTGCCAGCAGCTTAGTAGGGCTAGCGGGAACCACAGATACGCAGTATTTT
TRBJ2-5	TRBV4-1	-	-	CASSHVSAGTGLETQYF	TGCGCCAGCAGCCACGTGTCAGCGGGGACAGGACTAGAGACCCAGTACTTC
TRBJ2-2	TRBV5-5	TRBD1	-	CASSSNGQGARTGELFF	TGTGCCAGCAGCTCCAACGGGCAGGGGGCGAGGACCGGGGAGCTGTTTTTT
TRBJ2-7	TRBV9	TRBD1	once	CASSVRSWDRDSEQYF	TGTGCCAGCAGCGTAAGGTCTTGGGACAGGGATTCCGAGCAGTACTTC
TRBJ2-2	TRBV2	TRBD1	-	CASSAGTGYAGELFF	TGTGCCAGCAGTGCCGGGACAGGGTATGCCGGGGAGCTGTTTTTT
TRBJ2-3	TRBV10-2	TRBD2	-	CASSIAGGRTDTQYF	TGCGCCAGCTCCATAGCGGGAGGGAGAACAGATACGCAGTATTTT
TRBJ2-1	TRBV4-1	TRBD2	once	CASSVRLAGGFSKQFF	TGCGCCAGCAGCGTCCGACTAGCGGGAGGATTTTCTAAGCAGTTCTTC
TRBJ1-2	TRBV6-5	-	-	CASSYLPRSRGYTF	TGTGCCAGCAGTTACTTACCCCGATCGCGGGGCTACACCTTC
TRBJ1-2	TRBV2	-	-	CASQPTGSGYTF	TGTGCCAGCCAACCGACAGGATCTGGCTACACCTTC
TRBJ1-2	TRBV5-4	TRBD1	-	CASSLPPGRTGDYGYTF	TGTGCCAGCAGCCTTCCCCCCGGACGAACAGGGGACTATGGCTACACCTTC